This T cell receptor (beta chain) derives from a study of OX40 agonist ivuxolimab in advanced cancers. Overall study: The patients' treatment was ivuxolimab, an agonistic anti-OX40 (CD134) antibody. Aged about 20 to 80 with a mean of about 60 years, they were around 85% male. Study results and caveats: Also present in some nonresponders was a low level of normalized T-cell clonal expansion.

Per germline, CDR1 MNHNY and CDR2 SVGAGI (reference sequence). The CDR3 extends over 11 amino acids. Trimming took off 11 bases at V and 1 base at J, with 8 bases between the two ends. The repertoire was sequenced with immunoSEQ multiplex PCR; TCRdb's copy has only in-frame clones and lacks some. The table shows 15,000 to 20,000 clones, with 70% to 80% occurring only once. To note about this clone: The antigen is undetermined.

Sequences were derived from CD4+ or CD8+ T cells sorted from blood, sampled in a trial of the OX40 agonist ivuxolimab. The chain is built from TRBV6-6 and TRBJ1-1, with no clear D. This TCR came from an adult with an advanced solid tumor such as melanoma, head and neck, liver or kidney cancer. CDR3 loop: CASGPNTEAFF. As DNA, the CDR3 is TGTGCCTCCGGCCCGAACACTGAAGCTTTCTTT.